This entry lists 23 T cell receptor beta chains sequenced from one sample in a study of blood T cell repertoires in COVID-19. Repertoires were generated with immunoSEQ multiplex PCR, while TCRdb's copy carries only in-frame clones and drops some. The sample holds under 250,000 clones, approximately 91% seen once. The source material was peripheral blood. The receptors were sampled from a man aged 40-50 years with acute or convalescent COVID-19.

This clone was observed a few times. The rearrangement uses TRBV10-3 and TRBJ1-1; 7 bases fit TRBD1. J lost 8 bases, V lost 0 bases, and 12 bases had no gene match. CDR1 and CDR2 from the germline V gene are ENHRY and SYGVKD. The CDR3 spans 16 residues. As DNA, the CDR3 is TGTGCCATCAGTGAGTCGATGAGAGGGGGCCTGTACGAAGCTTTCTTT. The encoded protein is CAISESMRGGLYEAFF.

V is TRBV7-2 and J is TRBJ2-1, with D possibly being TRBD2 (7 bases). This CDR3 has 13 amino acids. CDR1 is SGHTA, CDR2 FQGNSA, per germline. The V gene lost 0 bases and the J gene lost 10 bases, with 10 bases spanning the gap. The chain's CDR3 is CASSLAGGQEQFF. The CDR3 DNA follows: TGTGCCAGCAGCTTAGCGGGGGGGCAGGAGCAGTTCTTC.

This sequence joins TRBV19 and TRBJ2-2; 7 nucleotides agree with TRBD1. This CDR3 contains 18 residues. The germline V gene has CDR1 LNHDA and CDR2 SQIVND (reference sequence). The junction had 8 bases not matched to a gene; V was cut back by 0 bases and J by 1 base. CDR3 nucleotides: TGTGCCAGTAGTATAGATTTAGGGGGCGCGCGGAACACCGGGGAGCTGTTTTTT. Translated: CASSIDLGGARNTGELFF.

The chain combines TRBV11-2 with TRBJ1-2; 10 positions agree with TRBD1. The CDR3 consists of 14 residues. The V segment lost 3 bases and the J segment 4 bases; nucleotides outside the gene matches: 2. Germline CDR1 reads SGHAT; CDR2 reads FQNNGV. The CDR3 nucleotides are TGTGCCAGCAGCTTGACAGGGGGCGTCTATGGCTACACCTTC. Amino acid sequence: CASSLTGGVYGYTF.

For the CDR3, the DNA is TGTGCCAGCCGACAGGGGGATGGGGAGACCCAGTACTTC. It codes for CASRQGDGETQYF. V usage is TRBV2 and J usage is TRBJ2-5; TRBD1 agrees at 9 bases. Germline V gene lookup returns CDR1 SNHLY and CDR2 FYNNEI. The CDR3 is made up of 13 amino acids. The junction had 6 bases not matched to a gene; V was cut back by 8 bases and J by 5 bases.

The CDR3 protein is CATSDSTGEWPQHF. As DNA, the CDR3 is TGTGCCACCAGTGACTCTACAGGGGAATGGCCCCAGCATTTT. The chain joins TRBV24-1 to TRBJ1-5; 7 nucleotides agree with TRBD1. Germline loops: CDR1 KGHDR, CDR2 SFDVKD. V was pared by 4 bases and J by 9 bases, with 8 bases of the junction left unmatched. The CDR3 contains 14 residues.

The chain is built from TRBV7-9 and TRBJ1-5, with D possibly being TRBD1 (5 bases). This CDR3 has 16 residues. Germline-derived CDR1 and CDR2 are SEHNR and FQNEAQ (reference sequence). The V end lost 1 base, the J end lost 0 bases, and 10 bases lay between the germline ends. CDR3 loop: CASSLEGAYSNQPQHF. The CDR3 DNA is TGTGCCAGCAGCTTAGAAGGGGCGTATAGCAATCAGCCCCAGCATTTT.

The chain links TRBV7-9 to TRBJ2-1, with unresolved D. Per the germline V gene, CDR1 is SEHNR and CDR2 is FQNEAQ (reference sequence). The CDR3 runs 13 residues. The ends were cut back, 4 bases at V and 5 bases at J, with 9 bases in the middle. CDR3 protein: CASSSYGNNEQFF. The DNA of the CDR3 is TGTGCCAGCAGCTCCTACGGTAACAATGAGCAGTTCTTC. Drawing the rest from reference TRBV7-9 and TRBJ2-1, the complete variable domain is DTGVSQNPRHKITKRGQNVTFRCDPISEHNRLYWYRQTLGQGPEFLTYFQNEAQLEKSRLLSDRFSAERPKGSFSTLEIQRTEQGDSAMYLCASSSYGNNEQFFGPGTRLTVL.

V usage is TRBV4-1 and J usage is TRBJ1-4, with D possibly being TRBD1 (6 bases). The V end lost 2 bases, the J end lost 6 bases, and 13 bases lay between the germline ends. The CDR3 consists of 15 residues. Germline V gene lookup returns CDR1 MGHRA and CDR2 YSYEKL. CDR3 sequence: CASSQSRNRDEKLFF. The CDR3 DNA reads as TGCGCCAGCAGCCAATCCCGGAACAGGGATGAAAAACTGTTTTTT.

The CDR3 DNA reads TGTGCCAGCAGAGTTACAGGGGGCGGGTACGAGCAGTACTTC. This translates into CASRVTGGGYEQYF. The gene calls are TRBV5-8 and TRBJ2-7; TRBD1 aligns across 9 bases. CDR1 and CDR2 (germline): SGHTS, YDEGEE. V was pared by 5 bases and J by 4 bases, with 7 bases of the junction left unmatched. This CDR3 spans 14 amino acids.

This chain uses TRBV18 with TRBJ1-2; D is uncertain. The CDR3 contains 16 residues. Trimming left V 0 bases short and J 1 base short, with 12 bases between. CDR1 is KGHSH, CDR2 LQKENI, per germline. In DNA, the CDR3 is TGTGCCAGCTCACCACCCGAGCTGTTCAATAACTATGGCTACACCTTC. It is translated as CASSPPELFNNYGYTF. Full variable domain (outside the CDR3, taken from reference TRBV18 and TRBJ1-2): NAGVMQNPRHLVRRRGQEARLRCSPMKGHSHVYWYRQLPEEGLKFMVYLQKENIIDESGMPKERFSAEFPKEGPSILRIQQVVRGDSAAYFCASSPPELFNNYGYTFGSGTRLTVV.

The gene calls are TRBV30 and TRBJ1-6, with 9 bases identical to TRBD1. CDR1 is GTSNPN and CDR2 is SVGIG in the germline V gene (reference sequence). Trimming at V came to 1 base and at J to 7 bases, leaving 5 bases not matched to a gene. This CDR3 is built from 15 residues. Here the CDR3 reads CAWSGQGGGNSPLHF. The CDR3 DNA follows: TGTGCCTGGAGTGGACAGGGGGGGGGCAATTCACCCCTCCACTTT.

In nucleotides, the CDR3 is TGTGCCAGCAGTGGACAGGGGCAGTTTGGCTACACCTTC. Encoded protein: CASSGQGQFGYTF. The chain combines TRBV2 with TRBJ1-2; 8 nucleotides agree with TRBD1. The V segment lost 4 bases and the J segment 7 bases; nucleotides outside the gene matches: 5. Germline V gene data show CDR1 as SNHLY and CDR2 as FYNNEI. The CDR3 is 13 amino acids. The entire variable domain, with the rest obtained from reference TRBV2 and TRBJ1-2, is as follows: EPEVTQTPSHQVTQMGQEVILRCVPISNHLYFYWYRQILGQKVEFLVSFYNNEISEKSEIFDDQFSVERPDGSNFTLKIRSTKLEDSAMYFCASSGQGQFGYTFGSGTRLTVV.

The chain carries TRBV5-1 and TRBJ1-2, with D hard to call. CDR1 and CDR2 from the germline V gene are SGHRS and YFSETQ. V lost 3 bases and J lost 5, with 17 bases in between. The CDR3 is 15 amino acids. CDR3 loop: CASSSDFSFEYGYTF. CDR3 DNA: TGCGCCAGCAGCTCGGACTTCAGTTTTGAGTATGGCTACACCTTC.

This chain joins TRBV30 and TRBJ2-7; TRBD1 aligns across 9 bases. The CDR3 covers 13 residues. The germline gives CDR1 GTSNPN, CDR2 SVGIG (reference sequence). J was trimmed by 6 bases and V by 4 bases; bases with no gene match: 7. CDR3 nucleotide sequence: TGTGCCTGGACTGGGACAGGGACTGGCGAGCAGTACTTC. Translated, it gives CAWTGTGTGEQYF.

V usage is TRBV11-2 and J usage is TRBJ1-2; TRBD1 matches 7 bases. Per the germline V gene, CDR1 is SGHAT and CDR2 is FQNNGV. The J segment lost 5 bases and the V segment lost 0 bases, leaving 3 bases of the junction unmatched. This CDR3 has 14 residues. The CDR3 here is CASSLDQGGYGYTF. CDR3 nucleotides: TGTGCCAGCAGCTTAGACCAGGGGGGATATGGCTACACCTTC.

This chain links TRBV7-9 with TRBJ2-3, with 7 nucleotides matching TRBD2. V lost 2 bases, J lost 4 bases, and 6 bases stayed unmatched. The CDR3 spans 15 residues. In germline, CDR1 is SEHNR, CDR2 FQNEAQ (reference sequence). The CDR3 protein is CASSLMSGVPDTQYF. The CDR3 nucleotides are TGTGCCAGCAGCTTAATGAGCGGGGTTCCAGATACGCAGTATTTT. The whole variable domain, filled in from reference TRBV7-9 and TRBJ2-3, reads DTGVSQNPRHKITKRGQNVTFRCDPISEHNRLYWYRQTLGQGPEFLTYFQNEAQLEKSRLLSDRFSAERPKGSFSTLEIQRTEQGDSAMYLCASSLMSGVPDTQYFGPGTRLTVL.

The chain is built from TRBV27 and TRBJ2-4, with TRBD1 identical over 9 bases. V shed 2 bases and J 1 base; nucleotides not matched to a gene: 6. CDR1 MNHEY and CDR2 SMNVEV come from the germline V gene (reference sequence). This CDR3 spans 17 amino acids. CDR3 nucleotide sequence: TGTGCCAGCAGTTTACCCCCCGACAGGGGGGCCAAAAACATTCAGTACTTC. Protein product: CASSLPPDRGAKNIQYF.

This rearrangement joins TRBV29-1 to TRBJ2-1; a weak D match, TRBD1 (6 bases). V shed 6 bases and J shed 2 bases, with 11 bases lying between them. CDR3 length: 13 residues. The germline gives CDR1 SQVTM, CDR2 ANQGSEA. CDR3 DNA: TGCAGCGTGTCCCGGACAGCCTACAATGAGCAGTTCTTC. Translated: CSVSRTAYNEQFF.

The V gene is TRBV7-9, the J gene TRBJ2-7; 8 bases agree with TRBD1. The CDR3 consists of 11 residues. V was pared by 5 bases and J by 10 bases, with 4 bases of the junction left unmatched. CDR1 and CDR2 from the germline V gene are SEHNR and FQNEAQ (reference sequence). The CDR3 reads CASSKPGGQYF. The CDR3 DNA is TGTGCCAGCAGCAAACCAGGGGGCCAGTACTTC.

This chain links TRBV19 with TRBJ2-3, with D possibly matching TRBD1 (6 bases). This CDR3 has 12 amino acids. V was cut by 3 bases and J by 9 bases, with 10 bases left in between. Germline values: CDR1 LNHDA, CDR2 SQIVND (reference sequence). The CDR3 spells CASSMRQGTQYF. The CDR3 region has the DNA TGTGCCAGTAGTATGCGGCAGGGGACGCAGTATTTT.

The table lists this clone with a count of one. The chain has TRBV7-2 and TRBJ2-4; a possible D gene is TRBD1 (5 bases). Germline V lookup: CDR1 SGHTA, CDR2 FQGNSA. The CDR3 length is 16 residues. V was cut by 3 bases and J by 5 bases, with 17 bases left in between. CDR3 DNA sequence: TGTGCCAGCAGCTTGCTGGTAGGGGTAGGGGAAAACATTCAGTACTTC. Its protein is CASSLLVGVGENIQYF.

The CDR3 sequence is CATSDLTGGIYNEQFF. DNA of the CDR3: TGTGCCACCAGTGACTTAACAGGGGGTATCTACAATGAGCAGTTCTTC. The chain joins TRBV24-1 to TRBJ2-1; TRBD1 matches at 8 bases. J lost 3 bases, V lost 4 bases, and 7 bases had no gene match. The CDR3 has 16 amino acids. Per the germline V gene, CDR1 is KGHDR and CDR2 is SFDVKD.